This TCR beta chain was recovered during a study of regulatory T cells in long-lasting Graves disease. Findings and limits, study-wide: New patients shared fewer public clonotypes (over 900) than persistent patients did (over 2,500).

This sample's time point: persistent/refractory GD, antithyroid drugs over 5 years with positive TRAb. The TCR library was made from RNA that had been extracted from PBMCs in TRIzol. CDR3 size: 11 residues. V dropped 4 bases and J dropped 12 bases, with 10 bases sitting between them. HTBI primers from iRepertoire and Arm-PCR of CDR3 regions yielded the TCR beta libraries. MiXCR, run by TCRdb on the multiplex PCR reads, gives a single entry per CDR3 protein. Among approximately 380,000 distinct CDR3 sequences listed, around 21% were seen once. On this clonotype: The antigen is unknown.

This TCR came from a female donor with Graves disease. Sequenced material: peripheral blood mononuclear cells (PBMCs), taken when the disease was refractory, from a patient treated with antithyroid drugs. The genes are TRBV12-3 or TRBV12-4 and TRBJ2-1; unclear D gene. CDR3 residues: CASSSDMWQFF. The CDR3 DNA reads TGTGCCAGCAGTTCAGACATGTGGCAGTTCTTC.